The rows below give T cell receptor beta chains drawn from one sample of a study of cytomegalovirus exposure and HLA in healthy donors. Data came from immunoSEQ multiplex PCR; TCRdb stores just in-frame clones and leaves some out. The sample shows about 120,000 clones, around 81% of them seen only once. The sample taken for sequencing was PBMCs. The receptor source for this set is a woman aged 25 to 45 in good health and CMV-seronegative. The conserved cysteine and the conserved F or W are not part of the CDR3 here.

V gene,J gene,CDR3 protein
TRBV10-1,TRBJ2-2,ASSEKLATGELF
TRBV19,TRBJ1-2,ASSIDVPDYGYT
TRBV11-2,TRBJ2-1,ASGRGLGWLNEQF
TRBV4-1,TRBJ1-3,ASSQATGSGNTIY
TRBV6-1,TRBJ1-3,ASSDGTGGSSGNTIY
TRBV5-4,TRBJ2-5,ASSLGLEEETQY
TRBV27,TRBJ1-1,ASSRRGQSNTEAF
TRBV19,TRBJ2-1,ASSRDRVAYNEQF
TRBV7-7,TRBJ2-5,ASSLAETGSETQY
TRBV6-4,TRBJ2-1,ASSVGTRSYNEQF
TRBV29-1,TRBJ2-1,SVGRVSSYNEQF
TRBV18,TRBJ2-2,ASTRDREVGELF
TRBV5-4,TRBJ2-6,ASSPRSGRANVLT
TRBV6-1,TRBJ1-3,ASRPGQGAGNTIY
TRBV6-4,TRBJ2-3,ASSDSNSGSDTQY
TRBV5-1,TRBJ2-7,ASSWNRDSPYEQY
TRBV28,TRBJ2-7,ASKGTGGPSEQY
TRBV18,TRBJ2-2,ASFLFSGELF
TRBV19,TRBJ2-1,ASSIRSDQAYNEQF
TRBV19,TRBJ1-2,ASTGTGIPNYGYT
TRBV19,TRBJ1-4,ASSNPGGNEKLF